This TCR beta chain derives from a study of cytomegalovirus exposure and HLA in healthy donors. Study summary: A data release that came early held roughly 85 million unique TCRs from HLA-typed donors. The study, taken as a whole, reports: According to the study, 160 or so TCR beta chains were cytomegalovirus-associated.

The study ran its PCR with 60 Vbeta and 13 Jbeta primers. Clones were sequenced by immunoSEQ multiplex PCR, and TCRdb holds only the in-frame ones, with some missing. The sample lists about 98,000 clones, 69% occurring once. As to this clone: Antigen: not known.

CDR3 size: 15 residues. Germline assignment: CDR1 SGHDN and CDR2 FVKESK. The V gene lost 2 bases and the J gene lost 1 base, with 11 bases spanning the gap. The sequence came from a female donor in good health and CMV-seronegative. What was sequenced was PBMCs. The chain uses TRBV14 and TRBJ1-1; D remains ambiguous. CDR3 DNA: TGTGCCAGCAGCCAAAAAGCCAACTGGAACACTGAAGCTTTCTTT. Translation gives CASSQKANWNTEAFF.